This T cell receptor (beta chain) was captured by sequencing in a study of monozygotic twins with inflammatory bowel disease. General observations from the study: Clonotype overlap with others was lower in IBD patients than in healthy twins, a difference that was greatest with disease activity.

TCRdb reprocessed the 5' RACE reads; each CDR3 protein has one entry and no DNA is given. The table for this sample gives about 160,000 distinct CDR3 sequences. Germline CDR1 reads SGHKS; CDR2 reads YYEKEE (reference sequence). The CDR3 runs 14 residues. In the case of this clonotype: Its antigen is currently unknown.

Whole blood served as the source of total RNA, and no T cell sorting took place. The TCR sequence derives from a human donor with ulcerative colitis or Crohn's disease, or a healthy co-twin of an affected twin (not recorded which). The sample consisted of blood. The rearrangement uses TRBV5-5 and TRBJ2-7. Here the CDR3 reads CASSWDWLSYEQYF.